The rows below give T cell receptor beta chains drawn from one sample of a study of long-term antiretroviral therapy in people with HIV. Method: immunoSEQ multiplex PCR; TCRdb's copy keeps in-frame clones and lacks some. Of 25,000 to 35,000 clones in the sample, approximately 93% were seen once. Sequences were derived from unsorted PBMCs, sampled 3.1 years after starting antiretroviral therapy. The receptor source for this set is a man between 18 and 29 years old with HIV. The CDR3 runs from the conserved cysteine through the conserved F or W. A D gene is named only where the DNA matches it firmly. Expanded clones are given a class, and other clones once, few, many or no size at all.

V gene	D gene	clone size	J gene	CDR3 DNA	CDR3 protein
TRBV9	TRBD1	NA	TRBJ2-1	TGTGCCAGCAGCGTATACCCCGGGCAGGGGGATGAGCAGTTCTTC	CASSVYPGQGDEQFF
TRBV11-2	NA	NA	TRBJ2-7	TGTGCCAGCAGCTTAGAAAGCAGGGGGGACTACGAGCAGTACTTC	CASSLESRGDYEQYF
TRBV6-5	NA	NA	TRBJ1-1	TGTGCCAGCAGTTACTCGACATCGGGGACTGAAGCTTTCTTT	CASSYSTSGTEAFF
TRBV27	NA	NA	TRBJ1-1	TGTGCCAGCAGTTTGGCTGCCATGAACACTGAAGCTTTCTTT	CASSLAAMNTEAFF
TRBV29-1	NA	NA	TRBJ2-5	TGCAGCGTTGTCCAGGGGAGGAATCCAATCCAAGAGACCCAGTACTTC	CSVVQGRNPIQETQYF
TRBV2	TRBD1	NA	TRBJ2-3	TGTGCCAGCAGTGGCCGGGACAGCCAGGGAATGAGTAGCACAGATACGCAGTATTTT	CASSGRDSQGMSSTDTQYF
TRBV5-5	NA	once	TRBJ1-1	TGTGCCAGCAGCCAAGCGGTCACGAACACTGAAGCTTTCTTT	CASSQAVTNTEAFF
TRBV9	NA	once	TRBJ2-1	TGTGCCAGCACCGTCGAACTAAAAACGGTTCAGGGAGAGCAGTTCTTC	CASTVELKTVQGEQFF
TRBV5-1	NA	NA	TRBJ2-1	TGCGCCAGCAGCTTGGACGGGGACTTCGGCGAGCAGTTCTTC	CASSLDGDFGEQFF
TRBV6-5	NA	few	TRBJ2-7	TGTGCCAGCAGCTTAACAGGTTACGAGCAGTACTTC	CASSLTGYEQYF
TRBV9	NA	NA	TRBJ1-4	TGTGCCAGCAGCGCGAGAACAGGGACGGCTAATGAAAAACTGTTTTTT	CASSARTGTANEKLFF
TRBV4-3	TRBD1	NA	TRBJ1-2	TGCGCCAGCAGCCACAAAGAGGTAGGACAGGGTCTCCACCTCTATGGCTACACCTTC	CASSHKEVGQGLHLYGYTF
TRBV6-6	NA	NA	TRBJ1-1	TGTGCCAGCAGTTACGGGCAGGGGCGGACGACTGAAGCTTTCTTT	CASSYGQGRTTEAFF
TRBV7-9	NA	NA	TRBJ2-3	TGTGCCAGCAGCTTTGGGGGTCCCACAGATACGCAGTATTTT	CASSFGGPTDTQYF
TRBV7-8	NA	NA	TRBJ2-7	TGTGCCAGCGGAACCTCTTTCGTCACTGGGCAGTACTTC	CASGTSFVTGQYF
TRBV4-3	NA	NA	TRBJ2-2	TGCGCCAGCAGCCAAGAATTCGGGGAGCTGTTTTTT	CASSQEFGELFF
TRBV28	NA	NA	TRBJ2-7	TGTGCCAGCAGTACCCCAAGCCGGTACGGCTCCCCCTACGAGCAGTACTTC	CASSTPSRYGSPYEQYF
TRBV20-1	NA	few	TRBJ1-1	TGCAGTGTACAGGAGACTGAAGCTTTCTTT	CSVQETEAFF
TRBV6-1	NA	once	TRBJ2-7	TGTGCCAGCAGCCGGGGAGTGATATACGAGCAGTACTTC	CASSRGVIYEQYF
TRBV4-1	TRBD1	NA	TRBJ1-1	TGCGCCAGCAGCCAAAGGGGACAGGGGGCTTTGAACACTGAAGCTTTCTTT	CASSQRGQGALNTEAFF
TRBV4-3	TRBD1	NA	TRBJ1-2	TGCGCCAGCAGCCAAGTGGGGACAGGGGGAGGCTATGGCTACACCTTC	CASSQVGTGGGYGYTF
TRBV7-2	TRBD2	NA	TRBJ2-5	TGTGCCAGCAGCTCGGATAGCGGGAGGGGGCAAGAGACCCAGTACTTC	CASSSDSGRGQETQYF
TRBV9	TRBD1	NA	TRBJ1-2	TGTGCCAGCAGCCCTTTAGGACAGGTCTCGTACTATGGCTACACCTTC	CASSPLGQVSYYGYTF
TRBV6-1	NA	NA	TRBJ1-1	TGTGCCAGCAGGGGGCTGACTGAAGCTTTCTTT	CASRGLTEAFF
TRBV18	TRBD2	NA	TRBJ2-3	TGTGCCAGCTCACGTTCGGACGGGGGGGCGGACACGCAGTATTTT	CASSRSDGGADTQYF
TRBV4-3	TRBD2	NA	TRBJ2-7	TGCGCCAGCAGCCCTAGTCCCCTAGCGGGAGGCTACGAGCAGTACTTC	CASSPSPLAGGYEQYF
TRBV4-2	TRBD1	NA	TRBJ2-2	TGTGCCAGCAGCCAAGCCCCTCTTGGCCTTAGGGGGCCGAACACCGGGGAGCTGTTTTTT	CASSQAPLGLRGPNTGELFF
TRBV5-1	NA	NA	TRBJ2-7	TGCGCCAGCAGCCCAGGGCGGGGCTACGAGCAGTACTTC	CASSPGRGYEQYF
TRBV25-1	NA	NA	TRBJ2-2	TGTGCCAGCAGTGAAACAGGGAACACCGGGGAGCTGTTTTTT	CASSETGNTGELFF
TRBV29-1	NA	NA	TRBJ2-7	TGCAGCGTAGGAGCTTACGAGCAGTACTTC	CSVGAYEQYF
TRBV7-9	NA	NA	TRBJ2-3	TGTGCCAGCAGCTTAGACGGGAGTGAGGATACGCAGTATTTT	CASSLDGSEDTQYF
TRBV7-2	NA	NA	TRBJ1-6	TGTGCCAGCAGCTTAGGGAGACAGGTGTGGGTTTCACCCCTCCACTTT	CASSLGRQVWVSPLHF
TRBV7-9	NA	NA	TRBJ2-1	TGTGCCAGCAGCTTAGCGTGGACCCCCAATGAGCAGTTCTTC	CASSLAWTPNEQFF
TRBV2	NA	NA	TRBJ2-3	TGTGCCAGCAGTGGAGACCTCTCGGTCACAGATACGCAGTATTTT	CASSGDLSVTDTQYF
TRBV18	NA	NA	TRBJ2-4	TGTGCCAGCTCACCACCGGCGGACAAAAACATTCAGTACTTC	CASSPPADKNIQYF
TRBV12-5	NA	NA	TRBJ1-1	TGTGCTAGTGGGTTGACAGTTTCTGAAGCTTTCTTT	CASGLTVSEAFF
TRBV15	NA	NA	TRBJ2-4	TGTGCCACCAGCAGGCTAGGAGGTGACGTACGTCTGCAGTACTTC	CATSRLGGDVRLQYF
TRBV20-1	NA	once	TRBJ2-1	TGCAGTGCTAGAGAACGTGAGCAGTTCTTC	CSAREREQFF
TRBV2	NA	NA	TRBJ1-1	TGTGCCAGCACCATGGACATCATCGACACTGAAGCTTTCTTT	CASTMDIIDTEAFF
TRBV9	NA	NA	TRBJ2-3	TGTGCCAGCAGCGTAATGGGGGAGACAGATACGCAGTATTTT	CASSVMGETDTQYF
TRBV7-8	NA	NA	TRBJ2-7	TGTGCCAGCAGCCTCCGGACCAGTTACGAGCAGTACTTC	CASSLRTSYEQYF
TRBV9	NA	NA	TRBJ1-4	TGTGCCAGCAGCGTAGAAGGGGCGACTAATGAAAAACTGTTTTTT	CASSVEGATNEKLFF
TRBV27	NA	NA	TRBJ1-4	TGTGCCAGCAGCCCACACCTCCCTAATGAAAAACTGTTTTTT	CASSPHLPNEKLFF
TRBV4-3	NA	NA	TRBJ2-3	TGCGCCAGCAGCCAATCATCTCGTGGCACAGATACGCAGTATTTT	CASSQSSRGTDTQYF
TRBV5-1	NA	NA	TRBJ2-5	TGCGCCAGCAGCAGGGTAATCCAAGAGACCCAGTACTTC	CASSRVIQETQYF
TRBV18	TRBD2	NA	TRBJ2-3	TGTGCCAGCTCAAGCGGGGGGGCCCCAGATACGCAGTATTTT	CASSSGGAPDTQYF
TRBV5-6	NA	NA	TRBJ2-7	TGTGCCAGCAGCTTATTCCAGGGTTCTTACTACGAGCAGTACTTC	CASSLFQGSYYEQYF
TRBV7-6	NA	NA	TRBJ1-1	TGTGCCAGCAGCAACGGACCCAACACTGAAGCTTTCTTT	CASSNGPNTEAFF
TRBV19	NA	NA	TRBJ1-2	TGTGCCAGTAGTCCAGCCGGAGCTAACTATGGCTACACCTTC	CASSPAGANYGYTF
TRBV27	NA	NA	TRBJ2-7	TGTGCCAGCAGTTTATCGGTGGGTGAGCAGTACTTC	CASSLSVGEQYF
TRBV30	TRBD2	NA	TRBJ2-5	TGTGCCTGGAGCCCTTTCGCGCGGGAGGGCCAAGAGACCCAGTACTTC	CAWSPFAREGQETQYF
TRBV27	NA	NA	TRBJ2-7	TGTGCCAGCACCGGGACTACAGGGGGCGAGCAGTACTTC	CASTGTTGGEQYF
TRBV4-3	TRBD2	NA	TRBJ2-7	TGCGCCAGCAGCCAAGTTCTGTCGGGGGGTGTTTCCTACGAGCAGTACTTC	CASSQVLSGGVSYEQYF
TRBV4-2	NA	few	TRBJ1-5	TGTGCCAGCAGCCAAGATGCCCGGGGGAATCAGCCCCAGCATTTT	CASSQDARGNQPQHF
TRBV15	NA	NA	TRBJ2-5	TGTGCCACCAGCAGACGCGGGGAGACCCAGTACTTC	CATSRRGETQYF
TRBV5-8	TRBD1	NA	TRBJ1-1	TGTGCCAGCAGCTTACAGGGGTTAGAGAACACTGAAGCTTTCTTT	CASSLQGLENTEAFF
TRBV18	TRBD1	NA	TRBJ2-7	TGTGCCAGCTCACATAGTGACAGGGGGAAGGGGGCCTACGAGCAGTACTTC	CASSHSDRGKGAYEQYF
TRBV18	NA	NA	TRBJ1-6	TGTGCCAGCTCACCGGCGGGAAGCCCCTATAATTCACCCCTCCACTTT	CASSPAGSPYNSPLHF
TRBV6-5	NA	NA	TRBJ1-2	TGTGCCAGCAGTTATGGAGGAGTGACCTATGGCTACACCTTC	CASSYGGVTYGYTF